The source of this T cell receptor beta chain is a study of vaccination and CD4 T cells after COVID-19. Study in general: Convalescent patients had positive nasal swab PCR results for SARS-CoV-2. Disease was mild in some 10 and severe in one. Control cultures were given a CEFX pool, an HIV-1 Nef pool, or no peptide.

Noted treatment: roughly 11-day PBMC culture with coronavirus spike peptide pools or control peptides (ViraFEST assay). Trimming removed 7 bases at V and 1 base at J, with 19 bases between. The germline gives CDR1 MNHNS, CDR2 SASEGT. The CDR3 consists of 16 residues. By sample share, this clonotype is medium-sized. Its antigen is currently unknown. The Oncomine TCR Beta short-read assay was applied to DNA of cultured CD4+ T cells. MiXCR, applied by TCRdb to the PCR reads, yields one record per CDR3 protein. This table has about 15,000 distinct CDR3 sequences, 30% appearing once. The source material was cultured CD4+ T cells from blood. The origin of this receptor is a human donor with COVID-19. The chain joins TRBV6-1 to TRBJ1-2; tentative D call: TRBD1 (6 bases). CDR3: CASTPLTGTLNYGYTF. CDR3 DNA sequence: TGTGCCAGCACTCCTCTGACCGGGACACTTAACTATGGCTACACCTTC.